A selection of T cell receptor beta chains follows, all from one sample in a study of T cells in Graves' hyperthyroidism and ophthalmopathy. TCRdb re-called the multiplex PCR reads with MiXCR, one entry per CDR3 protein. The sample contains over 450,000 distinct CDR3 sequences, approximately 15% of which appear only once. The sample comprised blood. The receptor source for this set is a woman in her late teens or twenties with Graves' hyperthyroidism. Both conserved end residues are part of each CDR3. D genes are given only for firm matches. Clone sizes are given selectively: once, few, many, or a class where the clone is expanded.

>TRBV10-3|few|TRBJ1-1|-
TGTGCCATCAGTGAGCCTCCGGGTCTTCGGGGGACTGAAGCTTTCTTT
CAISEPPGLRGTEAFF
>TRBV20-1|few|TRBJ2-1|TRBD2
TGCAGTGCTAGATCTGCGGGAGGTAATGAGCAGTTCTTC
CSARSAGGNEQFF
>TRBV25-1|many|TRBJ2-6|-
TGTGCCAGCAGTGAATGGGAAATGAGGTATATTGGGGCCAACGTCCTGACTTTC
CASSEWEMRYIGANVLTF
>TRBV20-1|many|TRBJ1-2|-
TGCAGTGCTCCCTCCCCACGGGACTATGGCTACACCTTC
CSAPSPRDYGYTF
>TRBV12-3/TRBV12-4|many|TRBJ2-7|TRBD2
TGTGCCAGCACCCTAGCGGGAGTGGGCTACGAGCAGTACTTC
CASTLAGVGYEQYF
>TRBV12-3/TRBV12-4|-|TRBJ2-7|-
TGTGCCAGCAGCCCGACAGGACCTGACTACGAGCAGTACTTC
CASSPTGPDYEQYF
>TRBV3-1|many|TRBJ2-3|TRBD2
TGTGCCAGCAGCCAGCTCCCCGGACTAGCGGGAATGGATACGCAGTATTTT
CASSQLPGLAGMDTQYF
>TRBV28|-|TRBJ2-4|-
TGTGCTAGCAGTTTGTCTGGGGTAACCAAAAACATTCAGTACTTC
CASSLSGVTKNIQYF
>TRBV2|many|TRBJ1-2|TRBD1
TGTGCCAGCAGTCAGCAGGGGGCCCGTAGCTATGGCTACACCTTC
CASSQQGARSYGYTF
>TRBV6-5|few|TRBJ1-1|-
TGTGCCAGCAGTTACGGGGGGATGCAGGCTTTCTTT
CASSYGGMQAFF
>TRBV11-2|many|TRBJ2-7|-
TGTGCCAGCAGCTCAAACTTAAGACCCTACGAGCAGTACTTC
CASSSNLRPYEQYF
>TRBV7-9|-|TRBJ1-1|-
TGTGCCAGCAGCTTCGGAACAGTTAACGCTGAAGCTTTCTTT
CASSFGTVNAEAFF
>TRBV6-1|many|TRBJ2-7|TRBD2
TGTGCCAGCAGTTCCGTAACTCTAGCGGGAGGGCTCTACGAGCAGTACTTC
CASSSVTLAGGLYEQYF
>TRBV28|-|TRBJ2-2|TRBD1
TGTGCCAGCAGGGGGGGACAGGCTCACACCGGGGAGCTGTTTTTT
CASRGGQAHTGELFF
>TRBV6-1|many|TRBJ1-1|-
TGTGCCAGCAGTCAGATCTCGGGCACTGAAGCTTTCTTT
CASSQISGTEAFF
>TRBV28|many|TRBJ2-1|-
TGTGCCAGCAGTTTTAGCGCCTCCTACAATGAGCAGTTCTTC
CASSFSASYNEQFF
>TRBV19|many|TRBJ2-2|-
TGTGCCAGTAGTATAGATGGTACGGACCTCGGCGGGGAGCTGTTTTTT
CASSIDGTDLGGELFF
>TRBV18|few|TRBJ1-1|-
TGTGCCAGCTCACCAAGTGGCAGGGTCACTGAAGCTTTCTTT
CASSPSGRVTEAFF
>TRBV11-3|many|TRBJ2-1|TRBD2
TGTGCCAGCAGCCCAGCGGGAGACGAGCAGTTCTTC
CASSPAGDEQFF
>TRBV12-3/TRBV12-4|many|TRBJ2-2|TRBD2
TGTGCCAGCAGTTTAAGCGGGAGGAGGGCCGGGGAGCTGTTTTTT
CASSLSGRRAGELFF
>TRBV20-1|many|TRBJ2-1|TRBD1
TGCAGTGCTATAGGAGAGGGACAGGGATTCTCCTACAATGAGCAGTTCTTC
CSAIGEGQGFSYNEQFF
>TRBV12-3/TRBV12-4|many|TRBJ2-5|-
TGTGCCAGCAGTTTGGGGCAGGAAGAGACCCAGTACTTC
CASSLGQEETQYF
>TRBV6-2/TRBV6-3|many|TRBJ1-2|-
TGTGCCAGCAGACCCCTAGGGGGAAGCTATGGCTACACCTTC
CASRPLGGSYGYTF
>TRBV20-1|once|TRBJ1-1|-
TGCAGTGCTACTGACAGGTATAACGGAGACACTGAAGCTTTCTTT
CSATDRYNGDTEAFF
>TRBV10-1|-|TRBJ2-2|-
TGCGCCAGCAGTGAGTCGACCACCGGGGAGCTGTTTTTT
CASSESTTGELFF
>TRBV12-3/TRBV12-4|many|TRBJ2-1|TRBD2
TGTGCCAGCAGTCCGACTAGCGGGACCCGTGAGGAGCAGTTCTTC
CASSPTSGTREEQFF
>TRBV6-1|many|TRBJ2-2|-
TGTGCCAGCAGCGGGATGTACGCCGGGGAGCTGTTTTTT
CASSGMYAGELFF
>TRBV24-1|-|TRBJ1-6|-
TGTGCCAGCAGCGAGTCCCGCCGGGGAGGGAATAATTCACCCCTCGACTTT
CASSESRRGGNNSPLDF
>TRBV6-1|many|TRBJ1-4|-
TGTGCCAGTGGCTTTCGGACACCTAATGAAAAACTGTTTTTT
CASGFRTPNEKLFF
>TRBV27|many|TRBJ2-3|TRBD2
TGTGCCAGCAGTTCGCCCTTGCGGGGGGATACGCAGTATTTT
CASSSPLRGDTQYF
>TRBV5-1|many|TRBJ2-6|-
TGCGCCAGCAGCTTGGTACCGACAGACAGGCTTGTTGGGGCCAACGTCCTGACTTTC
CASSLVPTDRLVGANVLTF